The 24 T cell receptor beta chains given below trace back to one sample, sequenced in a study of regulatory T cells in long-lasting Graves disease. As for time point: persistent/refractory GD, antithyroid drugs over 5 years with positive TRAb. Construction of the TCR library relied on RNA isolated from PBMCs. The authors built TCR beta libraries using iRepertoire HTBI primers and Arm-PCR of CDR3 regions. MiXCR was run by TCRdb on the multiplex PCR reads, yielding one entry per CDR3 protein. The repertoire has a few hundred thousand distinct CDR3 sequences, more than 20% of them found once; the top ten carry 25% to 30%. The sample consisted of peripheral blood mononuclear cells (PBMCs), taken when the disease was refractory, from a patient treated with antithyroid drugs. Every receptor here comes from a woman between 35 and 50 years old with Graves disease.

The CDR3 nucleotides are TGCAGCGTTGAAGGTCTTTGGGGCTACACCTTC. It codes for CSVEGLWGYTF. J is TRBJ1-2 and V is TRBV29-1; D ambiguous. The CDR3 is made up of 11 amino acids. Trimming removed 1 base at V and 8 bases at J, with 8 bases between. Germline lookup yields CDR1 SQVTM and CDR2 ANQGSEA.

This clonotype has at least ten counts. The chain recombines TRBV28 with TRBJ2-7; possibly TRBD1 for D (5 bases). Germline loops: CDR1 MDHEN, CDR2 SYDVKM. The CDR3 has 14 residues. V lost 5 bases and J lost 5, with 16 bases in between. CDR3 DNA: TGTGCCAGCAGTACGGAACCGACAGTCCACGAGCAGTACTTC. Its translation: CASSTEPTVHEQYF.

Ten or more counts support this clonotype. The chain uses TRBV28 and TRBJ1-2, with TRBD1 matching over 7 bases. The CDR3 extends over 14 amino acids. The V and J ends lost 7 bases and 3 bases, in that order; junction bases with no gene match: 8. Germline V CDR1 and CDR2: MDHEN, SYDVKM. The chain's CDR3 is CASTDTGAYYGYTF. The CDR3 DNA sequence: TGTGCCAGCACCGATACAGGGGCTTACTATGGCTACACCTTC.

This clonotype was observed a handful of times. The CDR3 coding sequence is TGTGCCAGCAGTTTTTCTACTAGCACAGATACGCAGTATTTT. Translating it yields CASSFSTSTDTQYF. The chain employs TRBV12-3 or TRBV12-4 and TRBJ2-3, with D unclear. The CDR3 has 14 residues. The ends were cut back, 3 bases at V and 0 bases at J, with 7 bases in the middle.

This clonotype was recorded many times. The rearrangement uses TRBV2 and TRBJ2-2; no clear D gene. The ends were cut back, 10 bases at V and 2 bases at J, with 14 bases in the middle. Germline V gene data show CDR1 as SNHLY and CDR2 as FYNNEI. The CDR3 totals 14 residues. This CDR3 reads CATSGRPNTGELFF. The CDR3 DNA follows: TGTGCCACCTCAGGTCGGCCAAACACCGGGGAGCTGTTTTTT.

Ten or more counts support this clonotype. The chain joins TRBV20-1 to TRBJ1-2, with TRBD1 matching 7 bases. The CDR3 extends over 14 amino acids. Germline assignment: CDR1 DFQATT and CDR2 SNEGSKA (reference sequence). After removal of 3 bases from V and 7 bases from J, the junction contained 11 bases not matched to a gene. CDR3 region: CSASSDRVGGGYTF. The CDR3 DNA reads TGCAGTGCTAGCTCTGACAGGGTGGGAGGTGGCTACACCTTC.

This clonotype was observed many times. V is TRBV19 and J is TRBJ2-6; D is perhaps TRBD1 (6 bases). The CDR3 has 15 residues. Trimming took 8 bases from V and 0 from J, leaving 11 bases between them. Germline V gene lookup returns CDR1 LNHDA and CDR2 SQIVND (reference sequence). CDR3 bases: TGTGCCAGTCACAGGGCGAGCTCTGGGGCCAACGTCCTGACTTTC. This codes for CASHRASSGANVLTF.

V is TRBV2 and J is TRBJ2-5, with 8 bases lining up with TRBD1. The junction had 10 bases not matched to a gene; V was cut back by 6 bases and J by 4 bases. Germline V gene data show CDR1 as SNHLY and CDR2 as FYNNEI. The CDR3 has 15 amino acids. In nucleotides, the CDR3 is TGTGCCAGCAGGTCCACAGGGGGGAGAGGAGAGACCCAGTACTTC. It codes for CASRSTGGRGETQYF.

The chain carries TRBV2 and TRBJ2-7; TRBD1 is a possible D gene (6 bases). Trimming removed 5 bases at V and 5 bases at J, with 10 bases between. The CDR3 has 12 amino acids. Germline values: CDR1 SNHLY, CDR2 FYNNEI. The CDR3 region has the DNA TGTGCCAGCAGTAGGACAGTGAACGAGCAGTACTTC. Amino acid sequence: CASSRTVNEQYF.

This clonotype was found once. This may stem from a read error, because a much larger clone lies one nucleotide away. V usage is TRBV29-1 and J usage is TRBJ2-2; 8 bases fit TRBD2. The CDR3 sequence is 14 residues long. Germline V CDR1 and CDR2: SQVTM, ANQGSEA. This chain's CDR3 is CSVKRREDTRELFF. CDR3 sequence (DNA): TGCAGCGTTAAAAGGCGGGAGGACACCAGGGAGCTGTTTTTT.

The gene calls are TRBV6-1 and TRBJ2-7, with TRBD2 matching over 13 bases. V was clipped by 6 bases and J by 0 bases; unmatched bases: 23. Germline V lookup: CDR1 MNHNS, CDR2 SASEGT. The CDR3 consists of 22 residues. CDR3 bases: TGTGCCAGCAGCACACCCCGTGGAGGAGGACTAGCGGGAGTTCGAAGCTCCTACGAGCAGTACTTC. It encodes CASSTPRGGGLAGVRSSYEQYF.

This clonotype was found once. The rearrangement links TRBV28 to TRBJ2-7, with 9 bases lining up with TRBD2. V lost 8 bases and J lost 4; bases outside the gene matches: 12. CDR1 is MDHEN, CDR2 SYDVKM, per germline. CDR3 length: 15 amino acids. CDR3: CASSPGLARGYEQYF. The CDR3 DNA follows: TGTGCCAGCTCACCCGGACTAGCGCGTGGGTACGAGCAGTACTTC.

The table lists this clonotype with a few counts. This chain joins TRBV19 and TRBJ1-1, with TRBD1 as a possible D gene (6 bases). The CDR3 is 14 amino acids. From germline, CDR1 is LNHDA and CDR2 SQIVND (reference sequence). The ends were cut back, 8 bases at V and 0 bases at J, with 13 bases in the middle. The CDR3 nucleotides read TGTGCCAGTGAACCAGGGGACTTGAACACTGAAGCTTTCTTT. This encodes CASEPGDLNTEAFF.

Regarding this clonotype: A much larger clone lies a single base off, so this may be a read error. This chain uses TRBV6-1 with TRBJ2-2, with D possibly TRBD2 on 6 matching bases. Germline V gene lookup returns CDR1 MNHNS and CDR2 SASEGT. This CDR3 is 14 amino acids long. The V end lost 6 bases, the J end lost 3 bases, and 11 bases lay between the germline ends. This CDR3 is CASSQGLYTGELFF. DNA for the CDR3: TGTGCCAGCAGCCAGGGACTGTACACCGGGGAGCTGTTTTTT.

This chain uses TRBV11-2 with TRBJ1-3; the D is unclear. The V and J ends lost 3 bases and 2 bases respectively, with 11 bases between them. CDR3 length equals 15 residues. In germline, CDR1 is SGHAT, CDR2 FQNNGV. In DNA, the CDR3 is TGTGCCAGCAGCTTGGGAGTAGTCCCTGGAAACACCATATATTTT. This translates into CASSLGVVPGNTIYF.

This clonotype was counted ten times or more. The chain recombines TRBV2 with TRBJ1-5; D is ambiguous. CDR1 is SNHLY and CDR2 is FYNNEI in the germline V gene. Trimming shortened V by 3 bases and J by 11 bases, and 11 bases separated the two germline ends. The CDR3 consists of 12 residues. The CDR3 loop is CASSDEGISQHF. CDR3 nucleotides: TGTGCCAGCAGTGATGAGGGTATCTCCCAGCATTTT.

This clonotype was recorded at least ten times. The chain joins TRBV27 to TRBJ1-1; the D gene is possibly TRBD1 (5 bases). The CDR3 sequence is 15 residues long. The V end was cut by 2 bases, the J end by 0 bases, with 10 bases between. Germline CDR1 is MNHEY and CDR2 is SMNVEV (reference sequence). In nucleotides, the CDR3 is TGTGCCAGCAGTTTAAGGGGACGGCTGAACACTGAAGCTTTCTTT. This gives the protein CASSLRGRLNTEAFF.

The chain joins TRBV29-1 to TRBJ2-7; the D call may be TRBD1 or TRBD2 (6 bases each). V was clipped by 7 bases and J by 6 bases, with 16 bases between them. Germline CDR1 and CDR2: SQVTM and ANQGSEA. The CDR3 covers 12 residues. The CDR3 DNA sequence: TGCAGCGCTGGGTGGGGGGCACCCGAGCAGTACTTC. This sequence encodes CSAGWGAPEQYF.

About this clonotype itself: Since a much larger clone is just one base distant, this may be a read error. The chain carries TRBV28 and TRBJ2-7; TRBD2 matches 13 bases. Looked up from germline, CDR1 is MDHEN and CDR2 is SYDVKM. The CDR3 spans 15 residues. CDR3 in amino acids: CVSSTRTSGRYEQYF. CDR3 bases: TGTGTCAGCAGCACTAGGACTAGCGGGAGATACGAGCAGTACTTC.

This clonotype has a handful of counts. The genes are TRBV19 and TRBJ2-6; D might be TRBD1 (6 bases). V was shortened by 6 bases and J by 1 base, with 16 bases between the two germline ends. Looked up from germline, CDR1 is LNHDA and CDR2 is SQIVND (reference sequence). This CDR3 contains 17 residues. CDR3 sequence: CASSGQLDRSGANVLTF. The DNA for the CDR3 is TGTGCCAGTAGCGGACAGCTAGATCGTTCTGGGGCCAACGTCCTGACTTTC.

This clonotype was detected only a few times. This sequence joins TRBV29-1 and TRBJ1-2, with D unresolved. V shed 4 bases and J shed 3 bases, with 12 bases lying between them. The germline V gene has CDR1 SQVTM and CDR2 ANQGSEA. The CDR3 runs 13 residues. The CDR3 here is CSVVWAAYYGYTF. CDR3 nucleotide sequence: TGCAGCGTTGTCTGGGCAGCCTACTATGGCTACACCTTC.

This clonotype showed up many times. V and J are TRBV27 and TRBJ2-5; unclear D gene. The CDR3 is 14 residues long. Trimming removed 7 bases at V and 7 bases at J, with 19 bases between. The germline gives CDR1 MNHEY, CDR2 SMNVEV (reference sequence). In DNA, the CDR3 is TGTGCCAGCACCTCCTATCGGTCTACGGGGACCCAGTACTTC. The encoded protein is CASTSYRSTGTQYF.

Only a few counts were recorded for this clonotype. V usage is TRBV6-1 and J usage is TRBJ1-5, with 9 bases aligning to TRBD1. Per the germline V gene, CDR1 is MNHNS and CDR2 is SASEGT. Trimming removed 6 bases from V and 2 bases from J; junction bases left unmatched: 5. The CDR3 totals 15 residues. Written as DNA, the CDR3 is TGTGCCAGCAGGTCGACAGGGGGTGGCAATCAGCCCCAGCATTTT. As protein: CASRSTGGGNQPQHF.

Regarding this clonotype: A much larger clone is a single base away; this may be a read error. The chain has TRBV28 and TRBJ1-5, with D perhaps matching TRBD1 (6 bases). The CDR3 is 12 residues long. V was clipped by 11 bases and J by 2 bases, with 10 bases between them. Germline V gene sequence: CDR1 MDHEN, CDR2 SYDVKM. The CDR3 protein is CAARQGNQPQHF. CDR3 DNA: TGTGCCGCGAGACAGGGCAATCAGCCCCAGCATTTT.